This T cell receptor (beta chain) was identified in a study of shared clonotypes between healthy human individuals. Background on the study: Each donor had three CD4 naive, three CD4 memory, two CD8 naive and one CD8 memory plate.

As to this clone: The antigen is undetermined. At one of its ends the junction is not consistent with the germline gene, which may arise from a read error. Different DNA sequences within this sample yield the same CDR3.

CDR3 length: 13 residues. Germline CDR1 reads SSHAT; CDR2 reads FNYEAQ (reference sequence). Naive CD8 cells, CD45RO-negative and positively selected for CCR7, excluded terminally differentiated effector memory CD45RA+ cells. The repertoire was sequenced with immunoSEQ multiplex PCR; TCRdb's copy has only in-frame clones and lacks some. The sample gives 750,000 to 1,000,000 clones, 92% of which show up once; about 25% is in the top ten. Notes on the study in general: Rarefaction showed sorted-subset sequencing was incomplete despite large depth. Estimated clonotype richness was generally higher in naive than memory subsets.

J is TRBJ2-2 and V is TRBV7-7, with D possibly TRBD2 on 5 matching bases. Specimen: naive CD8+ T cells sorted from blood. The source of this sequence is a man aged 30-40 years in good health. The CDR3 coding sequence is TGTGCTAGCAGCTTAGGGAGAACCGGGGAGCTGTTTTTT. The encoded protein is CASSLGRTGELFF. Supplemented by reference TRBV7-7 and TRBJ2-2, the full variable domain reads GAGVSQSPRYKVTKRGQDVTLRCDPISSHATLYWYQQALGQGPEFLTYFNYEAQPDKSGLPSDRFSAERPEGSISTLTIQRTEQRDSAMYRCASSLGRTGELFFGEGSRLTVL.